The 8 T cell receptor beta chains below were found in one sample sequenced in a study of blood T cell repertoires in COVID-19. The protocol was immunoSEQ multiplex PCR, while the TCRdb copy is restricted to in-frame clones and leaves out a portion. The sample shows hundreds of thousands of clones, about 90% of them seen only once. The sequencing input was peripheral blood. The receptors were sampled from a woman between 70 and 85 years old with COVID-19, enrolled during active disease.

This chain joins TRBV5-8 and TRBJ2-1; 11 nucleotides agree with TRBD2. Germline V CDR1 and CDR2: SGHTS, YDEGEE. J gave up 9 bases and V 4 bases, and 15 bases lay outside the gene matches. The CDR3 extends over 17 amino acids. This CDR3 reads CASSLNVAGGLGSEQFF. The CDR3 coding sequence is TGTGCCAGCAGCCTGAACGTAGCGGGGGGGCTAGGTAGTGAGCAGTTCTTC.

The chain joins TRBV9 to TRBJ1-3; D is undetermined. V lost 3 bases to trimming and J lost 4 bases, with 11 bases between them. Per germline, CDR1 SGDLS and CDR2 YYNGEE. The CDR3 sequence is 14 residues long. The CDR3 reads CASSGQNLGNTIYF. CDR3 in DNA: TGTGCCAGCAGCGGGCAGAATTTGGGAAACACCATATATTTT.

V gene TRBV4-1 combines with J gene TRBJ1-6; the match to TRBD1 covers 7 bases. The length of the CDR3 is 19 residues. The germline V gene encodes CDR1 MGHRA and CDR2 YSYEKL. V was clipped by 2 bases and J by 9 bases; unmatched bases: 19. The CDR3 region is CASSQFGQVALKVGSPLHF. DNA of the CDR3: TGCGCCAGCAGCCAATTTGGACAGGTTGCTTTAAAGGTGGGTTCACCCCTCCACTTT.

This clone was seen only a few times. The J gene is TRBJ2-2, the V gene TRBV12-5, with a weak D call TRBD2 (6 bases). Germline assignment: CDR1 LGHNT and CDR2 FRNRAP. Trimming took 3 bases from V and 4 from J, leaving 15 bases between them. CDR3 length: 16 residues. The CDR3 coding sequence is TGTGCTAGTGGTTTATGGGGGGTAACGACCACCGGGGAGCTGTTTTTT. It specifies CASGLWGVTTTGELFF.

The chain joins TRBV11-2 to TRBJ2-7, with D possibly matching TRBD2 (6 bases). Germline V gene data show CDR1 as SGHAT and CDR2 as FQNNGV. The CDR3 totals 14 residues. The V gene lost 6 bases and the J gene lost 3 bases, with 15 bases spanning the gap. DNA of the CDR3: TGTGCCAGCAGGTCGGGGCTCGGGAGCTACGAGCAGTACTTC. Translating it yields CASRSGLGSYEQYF. The full variable domain, with the rest looked up from reference TRBV11-2 and TRBJ2-7, is EAGVAQSPRYKIIEKRQSVAFWCNPISGHATLYWYQQILGQGPKLLIQFQNNGVVDDSQLPKDRFSAERLKGVDSTLKIQPAKLEDSAVYLCASRSGLGSYEQYFGPGTRLTVT.

This clone was counted once. The rearrangement uses TRBV3-1 (or the pseudogene TRBV3-2) and TRBJ1-2; a weak D match, TRBD1 (5 bases). The CDR3 covers 17 residues. Looked up from germline, CDR1 is LGHDT and CDR2 is YNNKEL (reference sequence). V was trimmed by 1 base and J by 0 bases, leaving 15 bases between them. For the CDR3, the DNA is TGTGCCAGCAGCCAAGCTAGGAGGGGTAGCCCTAACTATGGCTACACCTTC. Residues: CASSQARRGSPNYGYTF.

As regards this clone: The same CDR3 is also encoded by other DNA sequences in this sample. The chain is built from TRBV28 and TRBJ2-7; no clear D gene. Germline V gene sequence: CDR1 MDHEN, CDR2 SYDVKM. The CDR3 runs 12 residues. V was cut by 6 bases and J by 3 bases, with 9 bases left in between. The CDR3 reads CASSPPGYEQYF. The CDR3 nucleotides are TGTGCCAGCAGCCCCCCAGGCTACGAGCAGTACTTC.

This chain links TRBV9 with TRBJ2-6; the match to TRBD1 covers 9 bases. The CDR3 length is 18 residues. Per the germline V gene, CDR1 is SGDLS and CDR2 is YYNGEE. Losses at the gene ends were 3 bases for V and 2 bases for J; bases not matched to a gene: 9. The CDR3 DNA reads as TGTGCCAGCAGCGATGGGGACAGGGTTTGGACTGGGGCCAACGTCCTGACTTTC. Its protein is CASSDGDRVWTGANVLTF.